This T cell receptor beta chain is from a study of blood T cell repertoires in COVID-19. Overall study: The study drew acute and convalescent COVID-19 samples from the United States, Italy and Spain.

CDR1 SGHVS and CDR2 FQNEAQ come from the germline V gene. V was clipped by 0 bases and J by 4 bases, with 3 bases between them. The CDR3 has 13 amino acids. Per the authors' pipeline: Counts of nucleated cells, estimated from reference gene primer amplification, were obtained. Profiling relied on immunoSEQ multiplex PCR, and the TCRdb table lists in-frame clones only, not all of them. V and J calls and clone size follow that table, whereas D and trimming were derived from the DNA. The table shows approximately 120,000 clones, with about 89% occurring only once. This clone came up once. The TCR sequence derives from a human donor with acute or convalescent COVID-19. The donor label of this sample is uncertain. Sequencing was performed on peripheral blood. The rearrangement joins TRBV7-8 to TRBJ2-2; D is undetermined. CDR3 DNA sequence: TGTGCCAGCAGCTTAGCCAGCACCGGGGAGCTGTTTTTT. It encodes CASSLASTGELFF. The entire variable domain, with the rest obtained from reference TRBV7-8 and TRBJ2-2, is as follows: GAGVSQSPRYKVAKRGQDVALRCDPISGHVSLFWYQQALGQGPEFLTYFQNEAQLDKSGLPSDRFFAERPEGSVSTLKIQRTQQEDSAVYLCASSLASTGELFFGEGSRLTVL.